This record looks at one T cell receptor (beta chain) sequence and its context. Antigen unknown. This sample was included in a study of cytomegalovirus exposure and HLA in healthy donors. General observations from the study: Another analysis was done later, and it associated approximately 17,000 TCR beta sequences with HLA alleles at 0.05 false discovery rate. DRB1 showed the most TCR associations and HLA-C the fewest in a later analysis, as rates varied by HLA locus. It is likely that the observed cluster of highly shared sequence variants was a sequencing artifact.

With 60 Vbeta and 13 Jbeta primers, the PCR was carried out. Using immunoSEQ multiplex PCR, the repertoire was profiled, and TCRdb retains in-frame clones only, with some absent. The data show 140,000 to 150,000 clones, 70% seen once. This CDR3 spans 15 amino acids. The germline CDR1 and CDR2 sequences are MNHEY and SVGAGI. V dropped 0 bases and J dropped 3 bases, with 11 bases sitting between them. This chain uses TRBV6-5 with TRBJ1-2, with D maybe TRBD1 (5 bases). The TCR was taken from a woman aged 60-75 years in good health and CMV-seropositive. Input material: PBMCs. The CDR3 DNA reads as TGTGCCAGCAGTTACTCGACAGCAAGTTACTATGGCTACACCTTC. It translates to CASSYSTASYYGYTF.